This section outlines one TCR beta chain sequence together with its context. Its antigen is as yet unknown. Profiled with immunoSEQ multiplex PCR; TCRdb holds only in-frame clones, not every one. The sample gives 100,000 to 150,000 clones, over 75% of which show up once; roughly 7.8% is in the top ten. This entry belongs to a study of T cell responses to AZD1222 COVID-19 vaccine. Findings and caveats of the study: Donor demographics were predominantly white British with a female majority; clonal diversity may be underestimated. With two AZD1222 doses given, Spike-specific TCR breadth and depth both rose. Recipients of AZD1222 seropositive at baseline numbered only 5 to 7. Vaccine-associated CD4 TCRs spanned spike, dominant at 160-218 and 743-854.

Per germline, CDR1 MNHEY and CDR2 SMNVEV (reference sequence). J was trimmed by 4 bases and V by 4 bases; bases with no gene match: 12. There are 16 residues in the CDR3. The chain joins TRBV27 to TRBJ1-2; 7 positions agree with TRBD1. Sequences were derived from peripheral blood, sampled on day 0 of AZD1222 vaccination. The receptor's source is an adult in good health. The CDR3 is CASSSTGLGLGYGYTF. Here the CDR3 DNA reads TGTGCCAGCAGTTCGACAGGGTTAGGGTTGGGCTATGGCTACACCTTC.